This T cell receptor (beta chain) originates from a study of T-cell memory formation after mild COVID-19. The overall study: The TCR clusters were mostly specific to one donor.

For this clonotype: Antigen specificity is unknown.

TCRdb itself ran the 5' RACE reads through MiXCR, one entry per CDR3 protein. The sample has 130,000 to 150,000 distinct CDR3 sequences; 15% to 20% are singletons. Study outcomes and limitations: Clones contracting day 15 to 85 were balanced CD4/CD8; later expanders leaned CD4+. The second-wave clones peaking on day 37 were not confirmed as SARS-CoV-2-specific.

Between the trimmed V and J ends, which lost 2 bases and 0 bases, there was a span of 10 bases. CDR3 length: 16 residues. CDR1 is KGHDR, CDR2 SFDVKD, per germline. The source material was PBMCs or a T cell subset sorted from them (not recorded which). This TCR was sampled from an adult woman who had mild COVID-19 (a few samples of this study predate the infection). Cell type and time point are not known. This chain uses TRBV24-1 with TRBJ2-1; possibly TRBD1 or TRBD2 for D (5 bases each). CDR3 bases: TGTGCCACCAGTGATTCCCCGGGGCCCTCCTACAATGAGCAGTTCTTC. Residues: CATSDSPGPSYNEQFF.